The T cell receptor beta chain under discussion was sequenced for a study of regulatory T cells in long-lasting Graves disease. A note on this clonotype: Antigen: not known.

Study results and caveats: Since the sample size was small, accuracy may have been reduced.

The time point is: persistent/refractory GD, antithyroid drugs over 5 years with positive TRAb. The TCR library was made from RNA extracted from PBMCs. To make TCR beta libraries, researchers used iRepertoire HTBI primers and Arm-PCR of CDR3 regions. TCRdb independently ran MiXCR on the multiplex PCR reads; one entry per CDR3 protein. Altogether 650,000 to 850,000 distinct CDR3 sequences are present, roughly 30% being singletons, with the ten largest covering about 42%. This clonotype was obtained from a female donor with Graves disease. The sequences come from peripheral blood mononuclear cells (PBMCs), collected when the disease was refractory, from a patient treated with antithyroid drugs.

The CDR3 DNA reads TGTGCCACCAGCAGACCTCCGGGAACCGGGGAGCTGTTTTTT. It is translated as CATSRPPGTGELFF. The chain uses TRBV15 and TRBJ2-2; possible D gene TRBD2, 5 bases. The CDR3 runs 14 residues. V lost 2 bases to trimming and J lost 5 bases, with 9 bases between them. Per the germline V gene, CDR1 is LNHNV and CDR2 is YYDKDF (reference sequence).